This TCR beta chain derives from a study of T cells after yellow fever vaccination. Study findings and constraints: The CD4 compartment and the CD8 compartment contained a small share of clonotypes in common.

Comment on this clonotype: Its antigen remains unidentified. As the CDR3 is not closed by the conserved phenylalanine or tryptophan, this likely results from a read error. No DNA is shown, since the ends of the CDR3 on it are uncertain; the CDR3 is the one TCRdb lists.

The CDR3 sequence runs 13 residues, both termini included. The study made its TCR cDNA through 5'RACE template switching. That step introduced a universal primer site along with UMIs. TCRdb called the 5' RACE reads again in MiXCR, with one record for every CDR3 protein. This table has 250,000 or so distinct CDR3 sequences, less than 7.5% appearing once. The receptor comes from a man aged 30 to 45 who received the YFV17D yellow fever vaccine. The source was CD4+ T cells sorted from PBMCs, collected on the day of the yellow fever booster vaccination. The chain has TRBV21-1 and TRBJ2-7; TRBD1, the D gene given by the table, was not confirmed from the DNA. TRBV21-1 is designated a pseudogene. Here the CDR3 reads CASAVDRGYEQYY.